A selection of T cell receptor beta chains follows, all from one sample in a study of CD8 T cells in ankylosing spondylitis. TCRdb reanalysed the 5' RACE reads using MiXCR and keeps one entry per CDR3 protein. The sample has about 800,000 distinct CDR3 sequences, 12% seen once; the top ten hold roughly 0.51%. Sequenced sample: blood, either unsorted or a sorted T cell fraction (not recorded which). The receptors here all came from a male donor with ankylosing spondylitis. Both conserved end residues are part of each CDR3. D genes are given only for firm matches. Clone size is shown for a subset of rows, as once, few, many or a class of expanded clone.

d_call,j_call,clone_size,v_call,cdr3_aa
-,TRBJ1-1,few,TRBV7-2,CASSLMGNEAFF
-,TRBJ1-5,few,TRBV7-2,CASSLKGMYSNQPQHF
-,TRBJ2-2,-,TRBV12-3/TRBV12-4,CASSRSTASTGELFF
-,TRBJ2-5,-,TRBV5-1,CASSRGATVAQETQYF
-,TRBJ2-3,few,TRBV5-5,CASSRVTVTSDTQYF
-,TRBJ2-3,few,TRBV20-1,CSARLVLGPGTQYF
-,TRBJ2-7,many,TRBV29-1,CSVVGSFWSEQYF
-,TRBJ2-7,many,TRBV12-3/TRBV12-4,CASSLRQGMGEQYF
-,TRBJ2-2,few,TRBV5-1,CPNDPRAAGELFF
-,TRBJ1-5,few,TRBV20-1,CSAWTRDNSNQPQHF
TRBD1,TRBJ1-2,-,TRBV28,CASRTDRGYYGYTF
-,TRBJ2-1,-,TRBV4-3,CASSQPGQEAEQFF
-,TRBJ1-5,few,TRBV12-3/TRBV12-4,CASSPRKAGPQHF
-,TRBJ2-5,-,TRBV6-5,CASSYKRETQYF
TRBD1,TRBJ1-1,few,TRBV11-2,CASSTLGQALTEAFF
-,TRBJ1-2,few,TRBV15,CATSRDILGDSRYGYTF
-,TRBJ1-5,few,TRBV20-1,CSATDSFNQPQHF
TRBD1,TRBJ1-1,few,TRBV4-1,CASSQPRQGGTEAFF
-,TRBJ2-5,-,TRBV20-1,CSARVLGQYQETQYF
TRBD2,TRBJ2-5,many,TRBV7-7,CASSTGTIDGTQYF
TRBD2,TRBJ2-1,few,TRBV10-3,CAISRSSGRAYNEQFF
TRBD1,TRBJ2-7,-,TRBV7-9,CASSFRQGAILSYEQYF
-,TRBJ2-1,-,TRBV5-1,CASSLDPGRSEQFF
TRBD1,TRBJ1-2,few,TRBV5-1,CASSLTSGQGTGYTF
TRBD1,TRBJ2-7,-,TRBV5-1,CASSTDRVSSYEQYF
-,TRBJ1-6,few,TRBV6-5,CASSYSFPGNNSPLHF
TRBD2,TRBJ2-1,-,TRBV9,CASSVEGTSGVNEQFF
-,TRBJ1-2,few,TRBV20-1,CNGLPNPFGYTF
TRBD2,TRBJ2-5,-,TRBV5-6,CASSPSGREETQYF
-,TRBJ1-2,many,TRBV6-5,CASSTGANYGYTF
TRBD1,TRBJ1-5,few,TRBV4-2,CASSQGNRGQVQPQHF